The rows below give T cell receptor beta chains drawn from one sample of a study of shared clonotypes between healthy human individuals. Method: immunoSEQ multiplex PCR; TCRdb's copy keeps in-frame clones and lacks some. In the table there are roughly 2.6 million clones, approximately 94% of which are singletons. Source material: naive CD4+ T cells sorted from blood. The receptors shown here come from a man aged 18 to 29 in good health. The conserved cysteine and the conserved F or W are not part of the CDR3 here.

TRBV10-3,AIRGGRDTGELF
TRBV5-1,ASSYIQGGTGELF
TRBV25-1,ASSRDYEQY
TRBV2,ASSTPPLSSGGHTDTQY
TRBV4-3,ASSQGQGSGELF
TRBV30,AWSVGAGVNEAF
TRBV2,ASSEGIPRDEQY
TRBV2,ASNRRSQPQH
TRBV7-2,ASSPQGVVRNTIY
TRBV2,ASTRPGQGSSGYT
TRBV18,ASSLQTGNEQF
TRBV28,ASRDRGLSYEQY
TRBV19,ASAVDAAYNSPLH
TRBV4-2,ASSQDPPSGDRGYGYT
TRBV4-1,ASSQPPSGNYGYT
TRBV2,ASSEQGANTEAF
TRBV6-1,ASSESLSNQPQH
TRBV2,ASSLKGLSYEQY
TRBV27,ASSLLGRDGYT
TRBV5-1,ASSLWSSSYNEQF
TRBV10-3,AIRRTSDSYEQY
TRBV27,ASSLTGPLSSGANVLT
TRBV4-1,ASSQAAGQGFYEQY
TRBV18,ASSPQGVTQPQH